Listed below are T cell receptor beta chains from one sample, sequenced in a study of immune heterogeneity within non-small cell lung tumors. Each CDR3 protein is one row after TCRdb ran MiXCR on the multiplex PCR reads. The table records 20,000 to 25,000 distinct CDR3 sequences, 27% of them present only once. Input material: lung tumor tissue. The receptors shown here come from a man aged 35 to 55 with non-small cell lung cancer. Each CDR3 is given with its conserved first and last residue. The D gene is left open where the match is weak. Where a row states a size, it is once, few, many or the class of an expanded clone; other rows omit it.

clone_size d_call j_call v_call cdr3_nt cdr3_aa
many . TRBJ2-3 TRBV19 TGTGCCAGTAGTACTCAGAACATGGGTACGCAGTATTTT CASSTQNMGTQYF
many . TRBJ2-1 TRBV6-1 TGTGCCAGCAGTCTTCAGGGGCCTAGCTCCTACAATGAGCAGTTCTTC CASSLQGPSSYNEQFF
many TRBD1 TRBJ1-3 TRBV6-1 TGTGCCAGCAGTGAAAGGACAGGGGGAGGAAACACCATATATTTT CASSERTGGGNTIYF
few . TRBJ1-1 TRBV30 TGTGCCTGGAGCAAGGGGGGGAACACTGAAGCTTTCTTT CAWSKGGNTEAFF
. . TRBJ2-7 TRBV5-5 TGTGCCAGCAGCTTGGACCCGGTCTTCTACGAGCAGTACTTC CASSLDPVFYEQYF
few TRBD1 TRBJ2-7 TRBV29-1 TGCAGCGTCCTCCGGGACAGGAAAGGCGAGCAGTACTTC CSVLRDRKGEQYF
. . TRBJ1-4 TRBV4-1 TGCGCCAGCATCCCTCCGGGGGCTGTGGGTGAAAAACTGTTTTTT CASIPPGAVGEKLFF
many . TRBJ2-7 TRBV29-1 TGCAGCGTTTCCCAGGGGTTGATCGGCCAGTACGAGCAGTACTTC CSVSQGLIGQYEQYF
. . TRBJ2-3 TRBV20-1 TGCAGTGCTAGTCGTAGGGGGAGGGCCGTAACAGATGCGCAGTATTTT CSASRRGRAVTDAQYF
medium-sized . TRBJ2-3 TRBV7-3 TGTGCCAGCAGCCTTGGGACTAGCACAGATACGCAGTATTTT CASSLGTSTDTQYF
. TRBD1 TRBJ1-6 TRBV11-3 TGTGCCAGCAGCGCGGGACAGACCAATTCACCCCTCAACTTT CASSAGQTNSPLNF
. TRBD1 TRBJ2-6 TRBV18 TGTGCCAGCTCGCTAGGGGGCACCGGGGCCAACGTCCTGACTTTC CASSLGGTGANVLTF
many TRBD1 TRBJ1-2 TRBV12-3/TRBV12-4 TGTGCCAGCAGTCGGGACAGGAGGGGTGGCTACACCTTC CASSRDRRGGYTF
. . TRBJ1-4 TRBV7-2 TGTGCCAGCAGCTTAGTAGGGGCGCCCAGTGAAAAACTGTTTTTT CASSLVGAPSEKLFF
few . TRBJ1-5 TRBV4-3 TGCGCCAGCAGCCAAGAATATACCGCCGGGGGTAACCAGCCCCAGCATTTT CASSQEYTAGGNQPQHF
. . TRBJ2-6 TRBV4-3 TGCGCCAGCAGCCAAGAGCCCATCGGAGCCCGCGCTCTACCTGGGGCCAACGTCCTGACTTTC CASSQEPIGARALPGANVLTF
few . TRBJ2-5 TRBV19 TGTGCCAGACGTGGAGGCGTTCAAGAGACCCAGTACTTC CARRGGVQETQYF
many . TRBJ1-2 TRBV9 TGTGCCAGCAGCGTATCTGGGAACTATGGCTACACCTTC CASSVSGNYGYTF
many . TRBJ1-1 TRBV12-3/TRBV12-4 TGTGCCAGCAGCCTCACCGGGGTGGAGAACACTGAAGCTTTCTTT CASSLTGVENTEAFF
. . TRBJ1-3 TRBV20-1 TGCAGTGCTAGACGGGGCTCTGGAAACACCATATATTTT CSARRGSGNTIYF
many TRBD2 TRBJ2-1 TRBV20-1 TGCAGTGCTTCCCTGACTAGCGGTTACAATGAGCAGTTCTTC CSASLTSGYNEQFF
many . TRBJ2-3 TRBV19 TGTGCCAGTAGTATAGAGGGGGGGGCCACAGATACGCAGTATTTT CASSIEGGATDTQYF
many . TRBJ2-7 TRBV12-3/TRBV12-4 TGTGCCAGCCGAGGGTCAGGGCGCCACGAGCAGTACTTC CASRGSGRHEQYF
. . TRBJ1-1 TRBV7-9 TGTGCCAGCAGCTCGGATGGGGAGAACACTGAAGCTTTCTTT CASSSDGENTEAFF
medium-sized . TRBJ2-7 TRBV7-9 TGTGCCAGCAGACTTGGGGGCTCCTACGAGCAGTACTTC CASRLGGSYEQYF
medium-sized TRBD2 TRBJ2-7 TRBV19 TGTGCCAGTAGTATAATTTGGGGGGAGGGCCGGATCTACGAGCAGTACTTC CASSIIWGEGRIYEQYF
few TRBD2 TRBJ2-3 TRBV5-5 TGTGCCAGCAGCTCCCGGGGGGATGGTAGCACAGATACGCAGTATTTT CASSSRGDGSTDTQYF
few TRBD1 TRBJ2-2 TRBV27 TGTGCCAGCTCCACGGTGGGACAGGGGGTGAACACCGGGGAGCTGTTTTTT CASSTVGQGVNTGELFF
many TRBD2 TRBJ2-6 TRBV11-3 TGTGCCAGCAGCATTAGGACTATGGGACTAGCGGGAGGGCGTTCGGGGGCCAACGTCCTGACTTTC CASSIRTMGLAGGRSGANVLTF
many TRBD1 TRBJ1-6 TRBV30 TGTGCCTGGAGCGCCAACAGGGGCCCTAATTCACCCCTCCACTTT CAWSANRGPNSPLHF
many . TRBJ2-7 TRBV5-1 TGTGCCAGCAGCGAGACCTACGAGCAGTACTTC CASSETYEQYF
few TRBD2 TRBJ2-7 TRBV4-2 TGTGCCAGCAGCCAAGATTCGGCGGGAGGGTACGAGCAGTACTTC CASSQDSAGGYEQYF
few . TRBJ1-5 TRBV19 TGTGCCAGTACGGATGTAAGTGGGAGCAATCAGCCCCAGCATTTT CASTDVSGSNQPQHF
many . TRBJ1-1 TRBV29-1 TGCAGCGTTGACTTTAAGGGATTGAACACTGAAGCTTTCTTT CSVDFKGLNTEAFF
. . TRBJ2-7 TRBV7-9 TGTGACAGCAGCAGGGGACCGATCAACTCCTACGAGCAATACTTC CDSSRGPINSYEQYF
many TRBD1 TRBJ1-6 TRBV6-6 TGTGCCAGCAGTTACTCACAAGGACAGGTCTTCTCACCCCTCCACTTT CASSYSQGQVFSPLHF
. TRBD1 TRBJ2-1 TRBV5-1 TGCGCCAGCACCCTCACAGGGGATGGATCTTACAATGAGCAGTTCTTC CASTLTGDGSYNEQFF
many . TRBJ1-5 TRBV27 TGTGCCAGCAGTAAGGGTGGCGAACAGCCCCAGCATTTT CASSKGGEQPQHF
many . TRBJ1-2 TRBV19 TGTGCCAGTAGTATAGAAGCCAGATCCTATGGCTACACCTTC CASSIEARSYGYTF
many TRBD2 TRBJ2-3 TRBV6-4 TGTGCCAGCGCTAGGACTAGCGGGGGCACAGATACGCAGTATTTT CASARTSGGTDTQYF
many TRBD2 TRBJ2-1 TRBV6-4 TGTGCCAGTAGAGGACTAGCGGGAAGCAATGAGCAGTTCTTC CASRGLAGSNEQFF
. . TRBJ2-7 TRBV14 TGTGCCAGCAGCCAAGAATCAGGGAACTTTGCCTCCGAGCAGTACTTC CASSQESGNFASEQYF
few . TRBJ2-6 TRBV3-1 TGTGCCAGCAGCCATACTGTCTCTGGGGCCAACGTCCTGACTTTC CASSHTVSGANVLTF